This T cell receptor (beta chain) was obtained from a study of T cell changes during pregnancy in multiple sclerosis. Germline CDR1 reads MNHEY; CDR2 reads SVGAGI. Trimming shortened V by 4 bases and J by 1 base, and 10 bases separated the two germline ends. The CDR3 is 14 residues long. Clones were read by immunoSEQ multiplex PCR, and TCRdb kept only the in-frame ones, dropping some. The sample has about 98,000 clones; roughly 94% are singletons. The sequence was obtained from a female donor in good health, enrolled as a control in a pregnancy study. Sample: peripheral blood, taken after pregnancy. The chain recombines TRBV6-5 with TRBJ1-1; no clear D gene. CDR3 sequence (DNA): TGTGCCAGCAGTTCGGAGTTTAGGAACACTGAAGCTTTCTTT. Protein product: CASSSEFRNTEAFF.